These 27 T cell receptor beta chains came from one sample sequenced in a study of CD8+CD57+ T cells in acquired aplastic anemia. The template used for profiling TCR beta VDJ and CDR3 was genomic DNA. TCRdb recomputed calls from the reads with MiXCR, one row per CDR3 protein. Here the sample spans 62,000 or so distinct CDR3 sequences, approximately 51% being singletons. Material: sorted CD4+, CD8+, or CD8+CD57+ T cells (not recorded which) from PBMCs. These receptors were taken from a human donor in good health, serving as a control.

This clonotype was observed many times. The chain links TRBV7-9 to TRBJ2-6; maybe TRBD1 (5 bases). Germline CDR1 SEHNR, CDR2 FQNEAQ (reference sequence). The CDR3 runs to 17 residues. Trimming took off 5 bases at V and 2 bases at J, with 16 bases between the two ends. The CDR3 spells CASSPDGRVAGANVLTF. DNA of the CDR3: TGTGCCAGCAGCCCGGACGGCAGGGTGGCTGGGGCCAACGTCCTGACTTTC.

The chain has TRBV2 and TRBJ1-1; no clear D gene. The V end was cut by 4 bases, the J end by 3 bases, with 12 bases between. Germline CDR1 SNHLY, CDR2 FYNNEI. This CDR3 has 14 amino acids. CDR3: CASSGWGGYTEAFF. In DNA, the CDR3 is TGTGCCAGCAGTGGCTGGGGAGGGTACACTGAAGCTTTCTTT.

The V gene is TRBV29-1, the J gene TRBJ2-1, with D possibly being TRBD1 (6 bases). CDR3 length: 12 residues. Germline loops: CDR1 SQVTM, CDR2 ANQGSEA. The CDR3 loop reads CSSIGQHNEQFF. The CDR3 DNA reads TGCAGTAGTATAGGACAGCACAATGAGCAGTTCTTC.

In its sample, this clonotype was seen many times. The J gene is TRBJ2-5, the V gene TRBV3-1; 8 nucleotides agree with TRBD2. Losses at the gene ends were 0 bases for V and 2 bases for J; bases not matched to a gene: 5. Germline V gene lookup returns CDR1 LGHDT and CDR2 YNNKEL (reference sequence). The CDR3 totals 16 residues. The CDR3 spells CASSQDWREAQETQYF. The CDR3 DNA sequence: TGTGCCAGCAGCCAAGATTGGCGGGAGGCGCAAGAGACCCAGTACTTC.

V and J are TRBV5-1 and TRBJ1-2; D unresolved. The CDR3 runs to 15 residues. The V end lost 3 bases, the J end lost 4 bases, and 16 bases lay between the germline ends. Germline CDR1 and CDR2: SGHRS and YFSETQ. The CDR3 spells CASSSADGIGYGYTF. The CDR3 DNA reads as TGCGCCAGCAGCTCGGCGGACGGTATCGGCTATGGCTACACCTTC.

In its sample, this clonotype was seen many times. The V call is TRBV30, the J call TRBJ2-5; weak D call: TRBD1 (6 bases). This CDR3 has 13 amino acids. Between the trimmed V and J ends, which lost 6 bases and 5 bases, there was a span of 16 bases. From germline, CDR1 is GTSNPN and CDR2 SVGIG (reference sequence). CDR3 DNA sequence: TGTGCCTGTGAAAGGGACATGGGTGAGACCCAGTACTTC. Protein sequence: CACERDMGETQYF.

The V call is TRBV15, the J call TRBJ2-7; D is undetermined. Germline V CDR1 and CDR2: LNHNV, YYDKDF (reference sequence). CDR3 length: 15 residues. Trimming took off 0 bases at V and 1 base at J, with 10 bases between the two ends. The CDR3 sequence is CATSRDPGRSYEQYF. The CDR3, as DNA: TGTGCCACCAGCAGAGATCCCGGTAGGTCCTACGAGCAGTACTTC.

This clonotype was seen ten or more times. The chain links TRBV27 to TRBJ2-7; TRBD2 might be the D (6 bases). Trimming pared 6 bases from V and 7 bases from J, leaving 13 bases between. The CDR3 sequence is 12 residues long. The germline V gene encodes CDR1 MNHEY and CDR2 SMNVEV (reference sequence). CDR3 region: CASSLTRGEQYF. CDR3 bases: TGTGCCAGCAGCTTAACCCGGGGGGAGCAGTACTTC.

This chain connects TRBV20-1 to TRBJ1-1; no clear D gene. Deletions cut 1 base from V and 5 bases from J, with 11 bases between. The CDR3 extends over 13 amino acids. Per the germline V gene, CDR1 is DFQATT and CDR2 is SNEGSKA (reference sequence). The CDR3 sequence: CSARVITGTEAFF. CDR3 DNA: TGCAGTGCTAGAGTCATTACGGGGACTGAAGCTTTCTTT.

Points on this clonotype: It may be a read error: a sequence one base away is much more abundant. The chain is built from TRBV2 and TRBJ2-2; D unclear. Germline V gives CDR1 SNHLY, CDR2 FYNNEI. The CDR3 covers 13 residues. V dropped 5 bases and J dropped 6 bases, with 10 bases sitting between them. CDR3 in amino acids: CASSLRSPGELFF. For the CDR3, the DNA is TGTGCCAGCAGTTTACGAAGTCCCGGGGAGCTGTTTTTT.

This clonotype was observed a few times. The V and J genes are TRBV9 and TRBJ2-2; tentative D call: TRBD1 (5 bases). This CDR3 has 15 residues. V was cut by 3 bases and J by 7 bases, with 16 bases left in between. CDR1 is SGDLS, CDR2 YYNGEE, per germline. CDR3 loop: CASSGEGRRDGELFF. DNA for the CDR3: TGTGCCAGCAGCGGGGAAGGCCGCAGGGACGGGGAGCTGTTTTTT.

This clonotype appeared many times. The chain couples TRBV3-1 to TRBJ1-2; 7 bases are shared with TRBD1. In germline, CDR1 is LGHDT, CDR2 YNNKEL (reference sequence). V was pared by 1 base and J by 4 bases, with 18 bases of the junction left unmatched. This CDR3 is 19 amino acids long. The CDR3 DNA follows: TGTGCCAGCAGCCAAGCGGACAGGACTCTCCTCACTTGGGGCTATGGCTACACCTTC. This codes for CASSQADRTLLTWGYGYTF.

CDR3 in amino acids: CATSRGWGPGGYTF. CDR3 DNA: TGTGCCACCAGCAGAGGTTGGGGGCCGGGTGGCTACACCTTC. The chain is built from TRBV15 and TRBJ1-2, with a weak D call TRBD1 (6 bases). Germline V lookup: CDR1 LNHNV, CDR2 YYDKDF (reference sequence). This CDR3 has 14 amino acids. Trimming took off 1 base at V and 7 bases at J, with 13 bases between the two ends.

V is TRBV20-1 and J is TRBJ1-2; D remains ambiguous. V shed 6 bases and J shed 4 bases, with 12 bases lying between them. CDR1 is DFQATT, CDR2 SNEGSKA, per germline (reference sequence). CDR3 size: 12 residues. The CDR3 is CSAERSLYGYTF. Here the CDR3 DNA reads TGCAGTGCCGAACGCAGCCTCTATGGCTACACCTTC.

CDR3 sequence reads: CASSLGGSSGNTIYF. The CDR3 region has the DNA TGTGCCAGCAGCTTGGGGGGTAGCTCTGGAAACACCATATATTTT. The chain has TRBV7-9 and TRBJ1-3; D may be TRBD1 (5 bases). The CDR3 is 15 amino acids. V dropped 3 bases and J dropped 0 bases, with 9 bases sitting between them. Germline loops: CDR1 SEHNR, CDR2 FQNEAQ (reference sequence).

V gene TRBV2 combines with J gene TRBJ1-2; 11 positions match TRBD1. This CDR3 comprises 13 residues. V shed 7 bases and J 5 bases; nucleotides not matched to a gene: 3. Germline assignment: CDR1 SNHLY and CDR2 FYNNEI. The CDR3 loop is CASKDRGLYGYTF. DNA for the CDR3: TGTGCCAGCAAGGACAGGGGGCTATATGGCTACACCTTC.

This clonotype was recorded only once. The chain carries TRBV15 and TRBJ2-1; D may correspond to TRBD1 or TRBD2 (5 bases each). This CDR3 contains 12 residues. Trimming left V 5 bases short and J 8 bases short, with 10 bases between. The germline V gene encodes CDR1 LNHNV and CDR2 YYDKDF (reference sequence). DNA for the CDR3: TGTGCCACCAGCGTTCAGGGAGATGAGCAGTTCTTC. Amino acids: CATSVQGDEQFF.

This clonotype is medium-sized within its sample. The V gene is TRBV29-1, the J gene TRBJ2-5, with a possible D match to TRBD2 (5 bases). Germline CDR1 SQVTM, CDR2 ANQGSEA. Deletions cut 2 bases from V and 5 bases from J, with 6 bases between. The CDR3 length is 11 residues. Written as DNA, the CDR3 is TGCAGCGTTGAAACGGGGGAGACCCAGTACTTC. It translates to CSVETGETQYF.

In its sample, this clonotype was seen many times. The gene calls are TRBV4-1 and TRBJ1-1; D is unresolved. Looked up from germline, CDR1 is MGHRA and CDR2 is YSYEKL. The CDR3 length is 15 residues. The ends were cut back, 3 bases at V and 1 base at J, with 12 bases in the middle. The CDR3: CASSHQSTENTEAFF. CDR3 bases: TGCGCCAGCAGCCATCAAAGCACAGAGAACACTGAAGCTTTCTTT.

This clonotype was observed many times. The CDR3 protein is CASSPITNEQFF. CDR3 nucleotides: TGTGCCAGCAGTCCGATCACCAATGAGCAGTTCTTC. J is TRBJ2-1 and V is TRBV27; no definite D call. V was shortened by 5 bases and J by 6 bases, with 8 bases between the two germline ends. Germline lookup yields CDR1 MNHEY and CDR2 SMNVEV (reference sequence). The CDR3 covers 12 residues.

The CDR3 is CAISESSSRGGTEAFF. The CDR3 nucleotides are TGTGCCATCAGTGAGTCGAGCTCCAGGGGTGGGACTGAAGCTTTCTTT. The gene calls are TRBV10-3 and TRBJ1-1; tentative D call: TRBD1 (6 bases). Trimming removed 0 bases at V and 5 bases at J, with 16 bases between. The CDR3 has 16 amino acids. CDR1 and CDR2 from the germline V gene are ENHRY and SYGVKD.

The chain links TRBV5-6 to TRBJ1-2; D gene unclear. Trimming cost V 0 bases and J 4 bases, with 13 bases left between them. Germline V CDR1 and CDR2: SGHDT, YYEEEE. The CDR3 spans 15 residues. The CDR3 sequence is CASSLGFQEVYGYTF. The CDR3, as DNA: TGTGCCAGCAGCTTGGGTTTTCAGGAGGTCTATGGCTACACCTTC.

This clonotype was counted at least ten times. V and J are TRBV13 and TRBJ2-1, with 9 nucleotides matching TRBD1. The J segment lost 7 bases and the V segment lost 5 bases, leaving 6 bases of the junction unmatched. The CDR3 runs 14 residues. Looked up from germline, CDR1 is PRHDT and CDR2 is FYEKMQ (reference sequence). In nucleotides, the CDR3 is TGTGCCAGCAGCCAAGGACAGGGGTGGAATGAGCAGTTCTTC. The encoded protein is CASSQGQGWNEQFF. Combining the CDR3 with reference TRBV13 and TRBJ2-1 gives the whole variable domain AAGVIQSPRHLIKEKRETATLKCYPIPRHDTVYWYQQGPGQDPQFLISFYEKMQSDKGSIPDRFSAQQFSDYHSELNMSSLELGDSALYFCASSQGQGWNEQFFGPGTRLTVL.

This clonotype was counted ten times or more. The chain couples TRBV5-1 to TRBJ2-5; D may be TRBD1 or TRBD2 (6 bases each). CDR3 size: 16 residues. V lost 0 bases, J lost 2 bases, and 14 bases lay in between. Per germline, CDR1 SGHRS and CDR2 YFSETQ. CDR3 DNA sequence: TGCGCCAGCAGCTTGGCCTGGGGGGCTGAACAAGAGACCCAGTACTTC. This translates into CASSLAWGAEQETQYF.

The chain couples TRBV19 to TRBJ1-5, with 7 bases aligning to TRBD1. J was trimmed by 5 bases and V by 4 bases; bases with no gene match: 5. CDR3 length equals 14 residues. Germline assignment: CDR1 LNHDA and CDR2 SQIVND (reference sequence). CDR3 residues: CASSRQGRDQPQHF. DNA for the CDR3: TGTGCCAGTAGTAGACAGGGCAGGGATCAGCCCCAGCATTTT. The complete variable domain, with remaining parts taken from reference TRBV19 and TRBJ1-5, reads DGGITQSPKYLFRKEGQNVTLSCEQNLNHDAMYWYRQDPGQGLRLIYYSQIVNDFQKGDIAEGYSVSREKKESFPLTVTSAQKNPTAFYLCASSRQGRDQPQHFGDGTRLSIL.

This clonotype was counted many times. The rearrangement uses TRBV7-3 and TRBJ2-1, with 8 bases identical to TRBD2. This CDR3 has 17 amino acids. Germline V lookup: CDR1 SGHTA, CDR2 FQGTGA. With V trimmed by 1 base and J by 4 bases, 9 bases remained unmatched. This CDR3 is CASSLIGGVGRYNEQFF. DNA of the CDR3: TGTGCCAGCAGCTTAATCGGGGGGGTGGGGCGATACAATGAGCAGTTCTTC. Variable domain in full (rest from reference TRBV7-3 and TRBJ2-1): GAGVSQTPSNKVTEKGKYVELRCDPISGHTALYWYRQSLGQGPEFLIYFQGTGAADDSGLPNDRFFAVRPEGSVSTLKIQRTERGDSAVYLCASSLIGGVGRYNEQFFGPGTRLTVL.

The chain is built from TRBV10-3 and TRBJ2-2, with 11 bases aligning to TRBD2. This CDR3 spans 15 amino acids. Trimming removed 10 bases from V and 3 bases from J; junction bases left unmatched: 7. Germline V gene data show CDR1 as ENHRY and CDR2 as SYGVKD. CDR3 residues: CATSLAGGYTGELFF. The CDR3 DNA reads TGTGCCACCAGCCTAGCGGGGGGCTACACCGGGGAGCTGTTTTTT.